Listed below are T cell receptor beta chains from one sample, sequenced in a study of shared clonotypes between healthy human individuals. Here immunoSEQ multiplex PCR was the method, and the copy in TCRdb shows in-frame clones only, minus some. This sample has 750,000 to 1,000,000 clones, with over 90% found just once. The source material was naive CD8+ T cells sorted from blood. The receptors come from a young man in good health. CDR3s include the opening cysteine and the closing phenylalanine or tryptophan. A D gene is named only where the DNA matches it firmly. Expanded clones get a size class; other rows say once, few or many, or leave the size out.

j_call,v_call,clone_size,d_call,cdr3_length,cdr3_nt,cdr3_aa
TRBJ1-5,TRBV6-1,NA,NA,15,TGTGCCAGCACCCCCGGGAGGGGACGGGGTCAGCCCCAGCATTTT,CASTPGRGRGQPQHF
TRBJ2-7,TRBV6-1,NA,NA,11,TGTGCCAGCAGTGCTGTCTACGAGCAGTACTTC,CASSAVYEQYF
TRBJ2-2,TRBV5-6,NA,NA,14,TGTGCCAGCAGGTACCTAGGCACCACCGGGGAGCTGTTTTTT,CASRYLGTTGELFF
TRBJ2-7,TRBV13,NA,NA,13,TGTGCCAGCTCAGAGGGACTTTCCTACGAGCAGTACTTC,CASSEGLSYEQYF
TRBJ2-1,TRBV19,NA,TRBD1,15,TGTGCCAGTAGCCCCAGACAGGGTATTTTCAATGAGCAGTTCTTC,CASSPRQGIFNEQFF
TRBJ2-1,TRBV5-4,NA,TRBD1,13,TGTGCCAGCAGCTTGCAGGGGGCTGATGAGCAGTTCTTC,CASSLQGADEQFF
TRBJ1-4,TRBV4-1,once,TRBD1,17,TGCGCCAGCAGCCCGACAGGGCAGGGGGCAGCTAATGAAAAACTGTTTTTT,CASSPTGQGAANEKLFF
TRBJ2-1,TRBV27,NA,NA,14,TGTGCCAGCAGTTCGCTGGGGACCGGGGATGAGCAGTTCTTC,CASSSLGTGDEQFF
TRBJ2-3,TRBV25-1,NA,NA,15,TGTGCCAGCAGTGGGCCAGGGCTTATCACAGATACGCAGTATTTT,CASSGPGLITDTQYF
TRBJ2-5,TRBV12-2,once,NA,9,TGTGCAAGTCTGGGGACCCAGTACTTC,CASLGTQYF